The entry that follows covers one T cell receptor (beta chain) sequence. Its target is unknown. The CDR3 runs 14 residues. Germline CDR1 is MNHNY and CDR2 is SVGAGI (reference sequence). V was trimmed by 10 bases and J by 3 bases, leaving 18 bases between them. The source of the sample is a study of OX40 agonist ivuxolimab in advanced cancers. Background on the study: Patients received intravenous ivuxolimab every 2 weeks at 0.01 to 10 mg/kg. Partial responses were achieved by three patients, one with hepatocellular carcinoma and two with cutaneous melanoma. General study results and limits: Researchers did not determine the expanded peripheral T cells' antigen specificity. Relatively little clonal expansion, among the lowest observed, appeared in partial responders at 0.1-3.0 mg/kg.

Data came from immunoSEQ multiplex PCR; TCRdb stores just in-frame clones and leaves some out. The sample has 55,000 to 65,000 clones, approximately 81% seen once. Sequencing used CD4+ or CD8+ T cells sorted from blood, obtained in a trial of the OX40 agonist ivuxolimab. The receptor comes from an adult with an advanced solid tumor such as melanoma, head and neck, liver or kidney cancer. The V gene is TRBV6-6, the J gene TRBJ1-1, with D uncertain. This CDR3 reads CAIKRDDIDTEAFF. DNA for the CDR3: TGTGCCATTAAGAGAGACGACATAGACACTGAAGCTTTCTTT.